This TCR beta chain was recovered during a study of PD-1 blockade in classical Hodgkin lymphoma. Every patient was affected by relapse after autologous stem cell transplantation, while exposure to brentuximab vedotin was not uniform. Progressive disease, partial response or complete response was each patient's best response. Only in-frame clones appear in the TCRdb table, and some are missing; sequencing was by immunoSEQ multiplex PCR. The sample contains some 40,000 clones, 75% to 85% of which appear only once. The ends lost 5 bases at V and 5 bases at J; junction bases unmatched: 14. The CDR3 runs 17 residues. Germline CDR1 reads SGHVS; CDR2 reads FQNEAQ.

The source was peripheral blood mononuclear cells (PBMCs), collected at baseline. The receptor was derived from a human donor with classical Hodgkin lymphoma. This chain joins TRBV7-8 and TRBJ1-1, with 10 bases that match TRBD1. CDR3 amino acids: CASSLRTRAGQGTEAFF. Written as DNA, the CDR3 is TGTGCCAGCAGCCTGAGAACGAGAGCGGGACAGGGGACTGAAGCTTTCTTT.